The T cell receptor (beta chain) under discussion was sequenced for a study of blood T cell repertoires in COVID-19. The wider study: The samples span acute and convalescent COVID-19 from the United States, Italy and Spain. In each case, the material was cDNA or gDNA derived from T cells, B-cell-depleted T cells, or PBMCs.

The authors' processing: Estimation of nucleated cell counts was performed using reference gene primer amplification. The table came from immunoSEQ multiplex PCR; TCRdb's copy has only in-frame clones and leaves some out. The V and J calls and clone size were taken over from that table, and D and trimming were inferred from the DNA. The sample lists approximately 66,000 clones, about nine tenths occurring once. Sequenced: peripheral blood. The receptor comes from a human donor with active COVID-19. The donor label of this sample is uncertain.

The CDR3 DNA reads TGTGCCAGCAGCTTGAGAATAGCAGGGGAGGGCACTGAAGCTTTCTTT. Its protein is CASSLRIAGEGTEAFF. This sequence joins TRBV5-5 and TRBJ1-1; D possibly corresponds to TRBD1 (6 bases). Germline loops: CDR1 SGHKS, CDR2 YYEKEE (reference sequence). With 1 base removed from V and 4 bases from J, the gap between germline ends came to 17 bases. The CDR3 spans 16 residues.